This record covers a single TCR beta chain. In the study's own analysis: Scientists estimated how many nucleated cells there were by amplifying reference gene primers. Libraries were prepared by immunoSEQ multiplex PCR; TCRdb keeps only in-frame clonotypes and omits some of them. That table is the source of V, J and clone size, and D and trimming were worked out from the DNA. The repertoire holds about 88,000 clones, around 67% seen once, with approximately 23% in the top ten. The data derive from a study of blood T cell repertoires in COVID-19. Study context: There were acute and convalescent COVID-19 samples, and they came from the United States, Italy and Spain. PBMCs, B-cell-depleted T cells, or T cells provided the cDNA or gDNA that made up the material.

CDR1 is MDHEN, CDR2 SYDVKM, per germline. This CDR3 comprises 15 residues. Trimming at V came to 5 bases and at J to 0 bases, leaving 5 bases not matched to a gene. The sequence derives from a woman aged 60-70 years in a cohort sampled during active or convalescent COVID-19. The sample comprised peripheral blood. The J gene is TRBJ2-7, the V gene TRBV28; 9 bases match TRBD2. CDR3 DNA sequence: TGTGCCAGCAGTCTCCCTAGCGGGACCTCCTACGAGCAGTACTTC. Translated: CASSLPSGTSYEQYF.